The 25 T cell receptor beta chains below come from one sample, sequenced in a study of OX40 agonist ivuxolimab in advanced cancers. Here immunoSEQ multiplex PCR was the method, and the copy in TCRdb shows in-frame clones only, minus some. Counted here are some 45,000 clones, 70% to 90% occurring once; the ten biggest clones make up about 15%. Sequencing used CD4+ or CD8+ T cells sorted from blood, obtained in a trial of the OX40 agonist ivuxolimab. The source is an adult with an advanced solid tumor such as melanoma, head and neck, liver or kidney cancer.

The J gene is TRBJ2-7, the V gene TRBV13; D is possibly TRBD2 (6 bases). V was cut by 0 bases and J by 1 base, with 7 bases left in between. The CDR3 is made up of 14 amino acids. Germline CDR1 and CDR2: PRHDT and FYEKMQ (reference sequence). The CDR3 sequence is CASSLGLASYEQYF. The CDR3 nucleotides read TGTGCCAGCAGCTTAGGACTAGCATCCTACGAGCAGTACTTC.

This clone was detected only once. The chain couples TRBV9 to TRBJ2-1, with 8 positions matching TRBD2. V lost 4 bases, J lost 8 bases, and 5 bases stayed unmatched. The CDR3 totals 13 residues. Per the germline V gene, CDR1 is SGDLS and CDR2 is YYNGEE. CDR3 region: CASSTTSVDEQFF. In DNA, the CDR3 is TGTGCCAGCAGCACGACTAGCGTGGATGAGCAGTTCTTC.

This CDR3 is CASSLSRRPSSYNEQFF. Written as DNA, the CDR3 is TGTGCCAGCAGTTTATCACGGCGCCCGAGCTCCTACAATGAGCAGTTCTTC. This chain joins TRBV27 and TRBJ2-1; the D is unclear. Germline values: CDR1 MNHEY, CDR2 SMNVEV (reference sequence). V was shortened by 0 bases and J by 0 bases, with 12 bases between the two germline ends. CDR3 length: 17 amino acids.

The rearrangement joins TRBV5-1 to TRBJ2-7; maybe TRBD2 (5 bases). CDR1 is SGHRS and CDR2 is YFSETQ in the germline V gene. The CDR3 sequence is 14 residues long. Trimming pared 4 bases from V and 5 bases from J, leaving 16 bases between. The CDR3 DNA follows: TGCGCCAGCAGCAATCCCCGGGGAATCCACGAGCAGTACTTC. It is translated as CASSNPRGIHEQYF.

This clone was recorded once. The chain couples TRBV6-1 to TRBJ2-3; D is uncertain. From germline, CDR1 is MNHNS and CDR2 SASEGT. The V end was cut by 6 bases, the J end by 1 base, with 14 bases between. The CDR3 length is 15 residues. The CDR3 DNA is TGTGCCAGCAGGTTGAAGGCTCTGGGCACAGATACGCAGTATTTT. It is translated as CASRLKALGTDTQYF.

The table lists this clone with a count of one. V and J are TRBV5-6 and TRBJ1-1; possible D gene TRBD1, 6 bases. The CDR3 contains 16 residues. The V gene lost 2 bases and the J gene lost 3 bases, with 17 bases spanning the gap. Germline-derived CDR1 and CDR2 are SGHDT and YYEEEE. The CDR3 region is CASSFETTGHDTEAFF. The CDR3 DNA reads as TGTGCCAGCAGCTTCGAAACCACAGGGCATGACACTGAAGCTTTCTTT.

The V and J genes are TRBV12-5 and TRBJ2-7; D is possibly TRBD2 (5 bases). Germline CDR1 and CDR2: LGHNT and FRNRAP. Trimming removed 0 bases from V and 3 bases from J, with 18 bases in between. CDR3 length: 17 amino acids. The DNA of the CDR3 is TGTGCTAGTGGTTTGGTACTATTAGCGCCGGAAATCTACGAGCAGTACTTC. Its translation is CASGLVLLAPEIYEQYF.

V gene TRBV6-5 combines with J gene TRBJ1-5; D is unclear. CDR3 length: 14 amino acids. The V gene's germline CDR1 is MNHEY and CDR2 SVGAGI. V was pared by 0 bases and J by 5 bases, with 8 bases between. For the CDR3, the DNA is TGTGCCAGCAGTTACTCATCGAGTGATCAGCCCCAGCATTTT. Translation gives CASSYSSSDQPQHF.

V gene TRBV29-1 combines with J gene TRBJ2-1; 8 nucleotides match TRBD1. From germline, CDR1 is SQVTM and CDR2 ANQGSEA. The CDR3 extends over 13 amino acids. V lost 3 bases and J lost 9; bases outside the gene matches: 7. CDR3 amino acids: CSVDDRGLGEQFF. In nucleotides, the CDR3 is TGCAGCGTTGATGACAGGGGTTTAGGTGAGCAGTTCTTC.

The chain uses TRBV14 and TRBJ2-7; unclear D gene. The germline V gene has CDR1 SGHDN and CDR2 FVKESK. V lost 2 bases to trimming and J lost 3 bases, with 8 bases between them. The CDR3 consists of 13 residues. The CDR3 is CASSQKGSYEQYF. CDR3 in DNA: TGTGCCAGCAGCCAAAAGGGAAGCTACGAGCAGTACTTC.

V is TRBV4-1 and J is TRBJ1-3; D is uncertain. Germline V CDR1 and CDR2: MGHRA, YSYEKL. This CDR3 has 14 amino acids. V lost 7 bases and J 4 bases, leaving 14 bases between the germline ends. In nucleotides, the CDR3 is TGCGCCAGCACCCCCCACTGGCTCGGAAACACCATATATTTT. It yields the protein CASTPHWLGNTIYF.

The chain couples TRBV2 to TRBJ2-3, with 8 bases that match TRBD2. Germline V gene sequence: CDR1 SNHLY, CDR2 FYNNEI. V gave up 6 bases and J gave up 1 base; unmatched junction bases: 3. CDR3 length equals 14 residues. The CDR3, as DNA: TGTGCCAGCAGGGGGACTAGAGGCACAGATACGCAGTATTTT. Protein sequence: CASRGTRGTDTQYF.

V usage is TRBV27 and J usage is TRBJ2-1; 9 bases map to TRBD1. CDR3 length equals 15 residues. The V segment lost 5 bases and the J segment 4 bases; nucleotides outside the gene matches: 6. Germline lookup yields CDR1 MNHEY and CDR2 SMNVEV (reference sequence). In DNA form, the CDR3 reads TGTGCCAGCAGTGGGGGACAGGGATTTTACAATGAGCAGTTCTTC. The encoded protein is CASSGGQGFYNEQFF.

The chain couples TRBV5-4 to TRBJ2-2; D remains ambiguous. The CDR3 extends over 13 amino acids. In germline, CDR1 is SGHNT, CDR2 YYREEE (reference sequence). With 1 base removed from V and 3 bases from J, the gap between germline ends came to 4 bases. CDR3 residues: CASSLTYTGELFF. DNA of the CDR3: TGTGCCAGCAGCTTGACATACACCGGGGAGCTGTTTTTT.

The chain recombines TRBV5-6 with TRBJ2-7; either TRBD1 or TRBD2 may fit D (6 bases each). V was cut by 2 bases and J by 3 bases, with 15 bases left in between. The germline V gene has CDR1 SGHDT and CDR2 YYEEEE. The CDR3 is 15 amino acids. The CDR3 sequence is CASSLGGTLGYEQYF. For the CDR3, the DNA is TGTGCCAGCAGCTTAGGAGGGACACTAGGCTACGAGCAGTACTTC.

The chain employs TRBV15 and TRBJ2-7; 9 bases are a match to TRBD1. The junction had 4 bases not matched to a gene; V was cut back by 1 base and J by 3 bases. The CDR3 consists of 15 residues. Germline V gene sequence: CDR1 LNHNV, CDR2 YYDKDF (reference sequence). The CDR3 sequence: CATSRAGTGYYEQYF. The DNA of the CDR3 is TGTGCCACCAGCAGAGCCGGGACAGGGTACTACGAGCAGTACTTC.

The chain links TRBV4-1 to TRBJ2-5, with D perhaps matching TRBD1 (5 bases). Between the trimmed V and J ends, which lost 2 bases and 0 bases, there was a span of 10 bases. CDR3 length: 15 residues. The germline CDR1 and CDR2 sequences are MGHRA and YSYEKL. The CDR3 loop reads CASSQPEQDQETQYF. CDR3 nucleotide sequence: TGCGCCAGCAGCCAACCGGAACAGGACCAAGAGACCCAGTACTTC.

V usage is TRBV7-7 and J usage is TRBJ2-5, with D tentatively TRBD2 (6 bases). CDR1 SSHAT and CDR2 FNYEAQ come from the germline V gene (reference sequence). Trimming took off 2 bases at V and 5 bases at J, with 15 bases between the two ends. The CDR3 has 15 residues. The CDR3 here is CASSLYWRAGETQYF. CDR3 nucleotide sequence: TGTGCCAGCAGCTTATACTGGAGGGCTGGGGAGACCCAGTACTTC.

The DNA for the CDR3 is TGTGCCAGCAGTTACTTGGTGTGGTACGAGCAGTACTTC. This sequence encodes CASSYLVWYEQYF. The J gene is TRBJ2-7, the V gene TRBV6-6; D is ambiguous. Per the germline V gene, CDR1 is MNHNY and CDR2 is SVGAGI (reference sequence). V dropped 1 base and J dropped 4 bases, with 8 bases sitting between them. This CDR3 region has 13 residues.

V is TRBV5-1 and J is TRBJ1-5, with 12 bases fitting TRBD1. The CDR3 spans 18 residues. Germline loops: CDR1 SGHRS, CDR2 YFSETQ. Trimming removed 2 bases from V and 2 bases from J; junction bases left unmatched: 8. The CDR3 loop is CASSFRDRGRWGNQPQHF. CDR3 in DNA: TGCGCCAGCAGCTTCAGGGACAGGGGGCGTTGGGGCAATCAGCCCCAGCATTTT.

The chain is built from TRBV5-1 and TRBJ2-1, with a weak D call TRBD2 (5 bases). V shed 0 bases and J shed 8 bases, with 15 bases lying between them. Germline V gives CDR1 SGHRS, CDR2 YFSETQ. The CDR3 is 15 residues long. CDR3 amino acids: CASSLASRVGDEQFF. Here the CDR3 DNA reads TGCGCCAGCAGCTTGGCCTCGAGGGTTGGCGATGAGCAGTTCTTC. The variable domain in full, completed from reference TRBV5-1 and TRBJ2-1, reads KAGVTQTPRYLIKTRGQQVTLSCSPISGHRSVSWYQQTPGQGLQFLFEYFSETQRNKGNFPGRFSGRQFSNSRSEMNVSTLELGDSALYLCASSLASRVGDEQFFGPGTRLTVL.

The rearrangement uses TRBV7-3 and TRBJ2-1; 12 bases map to TRBD2. J was trimmed by 7 bases and V by 5 bases; bases with no gene match: 9. The CDR3 runs to 16 residues. Germline CDR1 and CDR2: SGHTA and FQGTGA. CDR3 DNA: TGTGCCAGCAGCCGCTACACTAGCGGGGGGCCTAATGAGCAGTTCTTC. This translates into CASSRYTSGGPNEQFF.

The V gene is TRBV6-6, the J gene TRBJ1-3; TRBD1 matches at 7 bases. V was clipped by 5 bases and J by 4 bases; unmatched bases: 5. The CDR3 runs 14 residues. Germline V gene data show CDR1 as MNHNY and CDR2 as SVGAGI (reference sequence). The DNA for the CDR3 is TGTGCCAGCAGTACAGGGGTCTCCGGAAACACCATATATTTT. Amino acids: CASSTGVSGNTIYF.

This chain links TRBV30 with TRBJ2-1, with 7 bases fitting TRBD2. Trimming took 1 base from V and 6 from J; bases not matched to a gene: 3. The CDR3 length is 13 residues. CDR1 is GTSNPN and CDR2 is SVGIG in the germline V gene (reference sequence). The chain's CDR3 is CAWSAASGNEQFF. In DNA form, the CDR3 reads TGTGCCTGGAGTGCCGCTAGCGGCAATGAGCAGTTCTTC.

V is TRBV5-8 and J is TRBJ2-1; 8 bases fit TRBD2. The trim removed 3 bases at V and 4 bases at J, leaving 0 bases unmatched. The CDR3 runs 13 residues. The germline CDR1 and CDR2 sequences are SGHTS and YDEGEE. CDR3 sequence reads: CASSSGGYNEQFF. The DNA for the CDR3 is TGTGCCAGCAGCTCGGGGGGGTACAATGAGCAGTTCTTC.